Listed here are 30 T cell receptor beta chains from one sample, sequenced in a study of blood T cells in healthy people across ages. The use of a sample-barcoded 5' primer and a J-beta primer mix characterized a second PCR of roughly 6 to 11 cycles. TCRdb used MiXCR to reprocess the 5' RACE reads, holding one entry per CDR3 protein. The repertoire includes hundreds of thousands of distinct CDR3 sequences, more than 45% of them detected once, and 20% to 25% sits in the top ten. Sequenced material: blood. The receptors stem from a man older than 75 in good health.

This clonotype was observed once. The chain joins TRBV29-1 to TRBJ2-1; the match to TRBD2 covers 7 bases. V shed 2 bases and J 3 bases; nucleotides not matched to a gene: 10. The CDR3 has 16 residues. CDR1 is SQVTM and CDR2 is ANQGSEA in the germline V gene. In DNA, the CDR3 is TGCAGCGTTGAATCCTTGTCTAGCGGTTTCTACAATGAGCAGTTCTTC. It specifies CSVESLSSGFYNEQFF.

The chain uses TRBV6-2 or TRBV6-3 and TRBJ2-7; D perhaps matches TRBD1 (6 bases). The J call may be mistaken, given a closer DNA end match to TRBJ2-5. The CDR3 totals 14 residues. CDR1 MNHEY and CDR2 SVGEGT come from the germline V gene. CDR3 amino acids: CASSRTVWGETQYF. Here the CDR3 DNA reads TGTGCCAGCAGTAGGACAGTTTGGGGAGAGACCCAGTACTTC.

On this clonotype itself: Relative to the germline gene, one junction end is altered; a read error may explain this. CDR3 DNA sequence: TGTGCCACCTTGAACAGGGGGCGCTTCTCTGGGGCCAACGCCCTGACTTTC. Amino acids: CATLNRGRFSGANALTF. The chain links TRBV7-9 to TRBJ2-6, with 9 bases matching TRBD1. The V gene's germline CDR1 is SEHNR and CDR2 FQNEAQ (reference sequence). The CDR3 has 17 residues.

The chain carries TRBV5-1 and TRBJ1-1; D may be TRBD1 (6 bases). V shed 3 bases and J shed 4 bases, with 10 bases lying between them. The CDR3 is 13 residues long. The germline gives CDR1 SGHRS, CDR2 YFSETQ. CDR3 amino acids: CASSWTVGTEAFF. The CDR3, as DNA: TGCGCCAGCAGCTGGACAGTTGGCACTGAAGCTTTCTTT.

The CDR3, as DNA: TGTGCCAGCAGCTTAGGGCAGGCCGATAATTCACCCCTCCACTTT. Translation gives CASSLGQADNSPLHF. The V call is TRBV7-6, the J call TRBJ1-6; no reliable D call. Trimming shortened V by 1 base and J by 5 bases, and 9 bases separated the two germline ends. Germline CDR1 SGHVS, CDR2 FNYEAQ. This CDR3 comprises 15 residues.

The chain is built from TRBV14 and TRBJ1-3; D is uncertain. The ends were cut back, 4 bases at V and 2 bases at J, with 12 bases in the middle. This CDR3 is 15 amino acids long. Germline V gene sequence: CDR1 SGHDN, CDR2 FVKESK. Written as DNA, the CDR3 is TGTGCCAGCAGCCCACGCGGCAGGACTGGAAACACCATATATTTT. It translates to CASSPRGRTGNTIYF.

On this clonotype itself: A much larger clone sits a single nucleotide away, making a read error possible. CDR3 residues: CASSNREGGHTF. The CDR3 DNA sequence: TGTGCCAGCAGCAACAGGGAAGGGGGCCACACCTTC. The chain recombines TRBV12-3 or TRBV12-4 with TRBJ1-2; 7 nucleotides line up with TRBD1. V lost 6 bases, J lost 12 bases, and 10 bases stayed unmatched. This CDR3 is built from 12 residues.

The genes are TRBV7-2 and TRBJ1-2; TRBD1 agrees at 10 bases. The CDR3 totals 12 residues. Per germline, CDR1 SGHTA and CDR2 FQGNSA. Unmatched junction bases numbered 2, after V lost 5 bases and J lost 8 bases. As DNA, the CDR3 is TGTGCCAGCAGCCGGGACAGGGGAGGCTACACCTTC. Translated, it gives CASSRDRGGYTF.

In this sample, this clonotype turned up a few times. A read error may explain this, as a much larger clone is one base away. The J gene is TRBJ1-1, the V gene TRBV7-2; D not certain. Trimming shortened V by 5 bases and J by 1 base, and 2 bases separated the two germline ends. This CDR3 is built from 11 residues. Germline CDR1 and CDR2: SGHTA and FQGNSA. CDR3 loop: CASSRNTEAFF. The CDR3 nucleotides read TGTGCCAGCAGCCGGAACACTGAAGCTTTCTTT.

The chain links TRBV5-1 to TRBJ1-2; the match to TRBD1 covers 9 bases. This CDR3 spans 16 amino acids. Germline CDR1 is SGHRS and CDR2 is YFSETQ. J was trimmed by 4 bases and V by 2 bases; bases with no gene match: 9. The DNA of the CDR3 is TGCGCCAGCAGCTTCGACTTAACAGGGGGCAGCTATGGCTACACCTTC. Amino acid sequence: CASSFDLTGGSYGYTF.

This clonotype was picked up many times. The CDR3 sequence: CASSGGYSSYNEQFF. The CDR3 DNA is TGTGCCAGCAGTGGGGGGTACTCCTCCTACAATGAGCAGTTCTTC. This chain uses TRBV6-6 with TRBJ2-1; the D gene is possibly TRBD2 (6 bases). The CDR3 contains 15 residues. V lost 5 bases, J lost 0 bases, and 11 bases lay in between. From germline, CDR1 is MNHNY and CDR2 SVGAGI (reference sequence).

The chain has TRBV20-1 and TRBJ2-1; D unclear. The CDR3 sequence is 13 residues long. Germline V gene data show CDR1 as DFQATT and CDR2 as SNEGSKA (reference sequence). V shed 6 bases and J shed 0 bases, with 9 bases lying between them. In nucleotides, the CDR3 is TGCAGTGCCTGGTGGGTCTCCTACAATGAGCAGTTCTTC. This sequence encodes CSAWWVSYNEQFF.

A word on this clonotype: A read error may account for a junction end that differs from germline. V is TRBV5-5 and J is TRBJ1-2; no clear D gene. Germline CDR1 SGHKS, CDR2 YYEKEE (reference sequence). The CDR3 sequence is 14 residues long. CDR3 in amino acids: CASTARTDNNGYTF. In nucleotides, the CDR3 is TGTGCCAGCACCGCGAGGACGGATAACAATGGCTACACCTTC. Full variable domain (missing parts from reference TRBV5-5 and TRBJ1-2): DAGVTQSPTHLIKTRGQQVTLRCSPISGHKSVSWYQQVLGQGPQFIFQYYEKEERGRGNFPDRFSARQFPNYSSELNVNALLLGDSALYLCASTARTDNNGYTFGSGTRLTVV.

The J gene is TRBJ1-4, the V gene TRBV7-2; TRBD1 might be the D (5 bases). The V and J ends lost 3 bases and 6 bases respectively, with 11 bases between them. CDR3 size: 14 residues. Germline CDR1 reads SGHTA; CDR2 reads FQGNSA. CDR3 amino acids: CASSFGGADEKLFF. CDR3 DNA sequence: TGTGCCAGCAGCTTCGGGGGAGCCGATGAAAAACTGTTTTTT. The variable domain in full, completed from reference TRBV7-2 and TRBJ1-4, reads GAGVSQSPSNKVTEKGKDVELRCDPISGHTALYWYRQSLGQGLEFLIYFQGNSAPDKSGLPSDRFSAERTGGSVSTLTIQRTQQEDSAVYLCASSFGGADEKLFFGSGTQLSVL.

The chain's CDR3 is CASSPGLAGGAYEQYF. CDR3 sequence (DNA): TGTGCCAGCAGCCCTGGACTAGCGGGAGGCGCCTACGAGCAGTACTTC. The J gene is TRBJ2-7, the V gene TRBV7-2; TRBD2 aligns across 14 bases. The CDR3 is 16 amino acids. Trimming at V came to 5 bases and at J to 2 bases, leaving 5 bases not matched to a gene. In germline, CDR1 is SGHTA, CDR2 FQGNSA. The full variable domain, in which reference TRBV7-2 and TRBJ2-7 provide the parts outside the CDR3, is GAGVSQSPSNKVTEKGKDVELRCDPISGHTALYWYRQSLGQGLEFLIYFQGNSAPDKSGLPSDRFSAERTGGSVSTLTIQRTQQEDSAVYLCASSPGLAGGAYEQYFGPGTRLTVT.

V gene TRBV6-8 combines with J gene TRBJ2-1; 7 nucleotides match TRBD2. Germline V lookup: CDR1 MNHGY, CDR2 SAAAGT. This CDR3 is built from 16 residues. V lost 11 bases and J lost 4; bases outside the gene matches: 17. The CDR3 protein is CADPPDAGAGYNEQFF. In nucleotides, the CDR3 is TGTGCCGATCCCCCAGACGCGGGAGCGGGGTACAATGAGCAGTTCTTC.

The rearrangement links TRBV7-2 to TRBJ2-1; D gene ambiguous. Looked up from germline, CDR1 is SGHTA and CDR2 is FQGNSA. The length of the CDR3 is 14 residues. V was trimmed by 5 bases and J by 6 bases, leaving 14 bases between them. DNA of the CDR3: TGTGCCAGCAGCCCCCACCCTAGTCGCAATGAGCAGTTCTTC. Its translation is CASSPHPSRNEQFF.

The chain joins TRBV2 to TRBJ2-1; D gene ambiguous. The CDR3 totals 14 residues. V gave up 8 bases and J gave up 3 bases, with 14 bases separating them. Germline lookup yields CDR1 SNHLY and CDR2 FYNNEI. As DNA, the CDR3 is TGTGCCAGCCGAGGAACAGTAATCTACAATGAGCAGTTCTTC. It is translated as CASRGTVIYNEQFF. The full variable domain, completed using reference TRBV2 and TRBJ2-1, is EPEVTQTPSHQVTQMGQEVILRCVPISNHLYFYWYRQILGQKVEFLVSFYNNEISEKSEIFDDQFSVERPDGSNFTLKIRSTKLEDSAMYFCASRGTVIYNEQFFGPGTRLTVL.

This clonotype was counted between two and nine times. The V and J genes are TRBV12-3 or TRBV12-4 and TRBJ1-5, with 8 bases aligning to TRBD1. Germline trimming cut 8 bases from V and 5 bases from J; bases unmatched to any gene: 11. The CDR3 spans 15 residues. The CDR3 DNA reads TGTGCCAGCCAGACAGGGGTGAGGACCGATCAGCCCCAGCATTTT. This translates into CASQTGVRTDQPQHF.

V gene TRBV29-1 combines with J gene TRBJ2-1; D remains unclear. The V end lost 4 bases, the J end lost 6 bases, and 13 bases lay between the germline ends. The CDR3 is 13 amino acids. Germline lookup yields CDR1 SQVTM and CDR2 ANQGSEA. In DNA form, the CDR3 reads TGCAGCGTTGGCCGGGTATGGGTCAATGAGCAGTTCTTC. Translation gives CSVGRVWVNEQFF.

The gene calls are TRBV6-2 or TRBV6-3 and TRBJ2-6; perhaps D is TRBD1 or TRBD2 (5 bases each). From germline, CDR1 is MNHEY and CDR2 SVGEGT. The CDR3 extends over 16 amino acids. V lost 0 bases and J lost 4, with 10 bases in between. The CDR3 here is CASSYSTRDGANVLTF. Written as DNA, the CDR3 is TGTGCCAGCAGTTACTCGACGAGGGACGGGGCCAACGTCCTGACTTTC.

This clonotype has just one count. The rearrangement links TRBV2 to TRBJ2-1; perhaps TRBD1 as D (6 bases). The length of the CDR3 is 15 residues. V lost 6 bases and J lost 4, with 16 bases in between. CDR1 SNHLY and CDR2 FYNNEI come from the germline V gene. In nucleotides, the CDR3 is TGTGCCAGCAGGCGACAGGTCGGCTCGTACAATGAGCAGTTCTTC. Translating gives CASRRQVGSYNEQFF.

The genes are TRBV7-2 and TRBJ2-1, with D maybe TRBD2 (6 bases). V shed 5 bases and J shed 11 bases, with 16 bases lying between them. The CDR3 has 13 amino acids. The germline V gene encodes CDR1 SGHTA and CDR2 FQGNSA. The CDR3 bases are TGTGCCAGCAGCGCGCCAGGGACTCGGAAGCAGTTCTTC. The encoded protein is CASSAPGTRKQFF. The entire variable domain, with the rest obtained from reference TRBV7-2 and TRBJ2-1, is as follows: GAGVSQSPSNKVTEKGKDVELRCDPISGHTALYWYRQSLGQGLEFLIYFQGNSAPDKSGLPSDRFSAERTGGSVSTLTIQRTQQEDSAVYLCASSAPGTRKQFFGPGTRLTVL.

The chain is built from TRBV7-2 and TRBJ1-6, with no clear D. V gave up 6 bases and J gave up 7 bases, with 13 bases separating them. This CDR3 has 14 amino acids. Germline lookup yields CDR1 SGHTA and CDR2 FQGNSA. CDR3 loop: CASSSSGLNSPLHF. In nucleotides, the CDR3 is TGTGCCAGCAGTTCCTCAGGTTTGAATTCACCCCTCCACTTT.

The V and J genes are TRBV6-6 and TRBJ2-2, with D perhaps matching TRBD2 (5 bases). Trimming stripped 2 bases from V and 1 base from J, with 14 bases between. Germline lookup yields CDR1 MNHNY and CDR2 SVGAGI (reference sequence). The CDR3 loop spans 17 amino acids. This CDR3 reads CASSYTPGVRNTGELFF. The CDR3 DNA reads as TGTGCCAGCAGTTACACGCCCGGGGTTCGGAACACCGGGGAGCTGTTTTTT.

The chain links TRBV4-2 to TRBJ2-1, with 7 nucleotides matching TRBD2. The V and J ends lost 1 base and 8 bases, in that order; junction bases with no gene match: 11. CDR3 length: 16 residues. Germline V gene lookup returns CDR1 LGHNA and CDR2 YNFKEQ. CDR3 region: CASSQASGKEYDEQFF. CDR3 DNA sequence: TGTGCCAGCAGCCAAGCGAGCGGGAAAGAGTACGATGAGCAGTTCTTC.

The chain carries TRBV7-2 and TRBJ2-7; TRBD1 agrees at 7 bases. The germline V gene encodes CDR1 SGHTA and CDR2 FQGNSA. The CDR3 has 13 amino acids. V dropped 11 bases and J dropped 2; count of bases not matched to a gene: 9. CDR3 loop: CASTGTVTYEQYF. CDR3 coding DNA: TGTGCCTCAACAGGGACAGTCACCTACGAGCAGTACTTC.

The chain joins TRBV29-1 to TRBJ2-5; 8 bases match TRBD1. Trimming at V came to 4 bases and at J to 11 bases, leaving 15 bases not matched to a gene. This CDR3 is 14 amino acids long. Germline assignment: CDR1 SQVTM and CDR2 ANQGSEA. CDR3 residues: CSVGRTGKNNEQYF. The CDR3 DNA reads as TGCAGCGTTGGGCGGACAGGGAAAAACAATGAGCAGTACTTC.

The chain has TRBV7-8 and TRBJ1-2, with D perhaps TRBD1 (6 bases). The V end was cut by 5 bases, the J end by 7 bases, with 17 bases between. The germline CDR1 and CDR2 sequences are SGHVS and FQNEAQ. The CDR3 runs 14 residues. CDR3 coding DNA: TGTGCCAGCAGCCCACGGGGGGCTCGGGGTGGCTACACCTTC. Its translation: CASSPRGARGGYTF.

This CDR3 is CASSQDPADEDTQYF. In DNA form, the CDR3 reads TGTGCCAGCAGCCAAGATCCAGCGGATGAGGATACGCAGTATTTT. The V gene is TRBV3-1, the J gene TRBJ2-3, with TRBD2 as a possible D gene (5 bases). Germline CDR1 is LGHDT and CDR2 is YNNKEL (reference sequence). The CDR3 spans 15 residues. V lost 0 bases, J lost 6 bases, and 13 bases lay in between.